In this sample, the clone carrying this T cell receptor (beta chain) turned up a few times. No antigen is known for it. Trimming shortened V by 8 bases and J by 3 bases, and 19 bases separated the two germline ends. CDR3 length equals 15 residues. Germline CDR1 reads MGHRA; CDR2 reads YSYEKL. The sample originates from a study of T cells in Graves' hyperthyroidism and ophthalmopathy. Study conclusions and caveats: Blood also carried most thyroid clonotypes expanded above 0.001.

It was RNA transcripts that yielded the amplified TCR beta CDR3 regions. RT-PCR in the first round (using the HTBI primer set) targeted the TCR CDR3. TCRdb re-analysed the multiplex PCR reads in MiXCR, keeping a single row per CDR3 protein. Here the sample spans roughly 650,000 distinct CDR3 sequences, roughly 15% being singletons. The sequenced material came from blood. This chain uses TRBV4-1 with TRBJ1-2, with a possible D match to TRBD1 (5 bases). This TCR was sampled from a woman aged 40-49 years with Graves' ophthalmopathy. CDR3 amino acids: CASGSYIRGYYGYTF. DNA of the CDR3: TGCGCCAGCGGTTCTTACATACGGGGGTACTATGGCTACACCTTC.